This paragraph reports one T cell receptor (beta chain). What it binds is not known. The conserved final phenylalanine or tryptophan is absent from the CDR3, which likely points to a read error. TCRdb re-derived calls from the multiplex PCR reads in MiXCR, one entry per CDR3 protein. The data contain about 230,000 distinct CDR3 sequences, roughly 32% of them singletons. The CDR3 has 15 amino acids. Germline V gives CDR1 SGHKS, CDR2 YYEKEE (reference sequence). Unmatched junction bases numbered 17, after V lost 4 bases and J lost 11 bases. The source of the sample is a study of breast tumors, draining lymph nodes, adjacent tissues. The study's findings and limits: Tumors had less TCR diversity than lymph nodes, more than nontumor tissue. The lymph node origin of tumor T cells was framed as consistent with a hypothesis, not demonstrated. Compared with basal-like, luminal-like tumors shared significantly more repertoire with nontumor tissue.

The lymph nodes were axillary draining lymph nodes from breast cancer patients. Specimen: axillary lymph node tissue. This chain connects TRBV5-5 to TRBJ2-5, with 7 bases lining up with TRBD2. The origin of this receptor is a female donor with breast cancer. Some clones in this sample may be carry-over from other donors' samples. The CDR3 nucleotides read TGTGCCAGCAGCATAGACAGAGGCGGGGGAAATACGCAGTACTTA. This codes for CASSIDRGGGNTQYL.